The 2 T cell receptor beta chains in this list originate from one sample, sequenced in a study of shared T cell receptors in the human thymus. TCRdb's copy holds only in-frame clones and misses some; the assay was immunoSEQ multiplex PCR. This table holds 630,000 or so clones, approximately 87% found once. The data were also submitted as part of a second study, on human thymus T cells.

Sequencing was performed on thymocytes. These receptors were collected from a boy in the first two years of life with a congenital heart defect.

This clone was recorded only once. The genes are TRBV5-6 and TRBJ2-2; the match to TRBD1 covers 7 bases. The CDR3 spans 16 residues. The germline V gene has CDR1 SGHDT and CDR2 YYEEEE. The J segment lost 1 base and the V segment lost 4 bases, leaving 7 bases of the junction unmatched. The CDR3 protein is CASSHGTDMNTGELFF. In DNA, the CDR3 is TGTGCCAGCAGCCACGGGACAGATATGAACACCGGGGAGCTGTTTTTT.

This chain uses TRBV10-2 with TRBJ2-1, with TRBD2 matching over 10 bases. The V gene end was trimmed by 2 bases and the J gene end by 8 bases; junction bases not matched to a gene: 9. The CDR3 sequence is 16 residues long. Germline assignment: CDR1 WSHSY and CDR2 SAAADI. In DNA form, the CDR3 reads TGCGCCAGCAGTGAGGACGGAAGCGGGAGGGCCTATGAGCAGTTCTTC. Translation gives CASSEDGSGRAYEQFF.